These 24 T cell receptor beta chains share one sample of origin, sequenced in a study of CXCR3-negative and CXCR3-positive naive CD8 T cells. Via 5' RACE with UMI labels, TRB cDNA libraries were prepared. Using the 5' RACE reads, TCRdb records one entry per CDR3 protein without DNA. The sample's table shows tens of thousands of distinct CDR3 sequences. The antigens for these receptors are not known. General study findings and limits: Hydrophobicity was higher for TRB CDR3s found in CXCR3-positive naive cells than in CXCR3-negative naive cells.

The sample taken for sequencing was naive CXCR3+ CD8+ T cells from blood. Specified subset: CD45RO-CCR7+CD27+CD95- naive CD8+ T cells expressing CXCR3 (TNR3+). These receptor sequences come from a human donor in good health. Some clones in this sample may be carry-over from other donors' samples.

J is TRBJ2-2 and V is TRBV7-7; the TCRdb call, TRBD2, lacks DNA for checking. CDR3 length: 14 amino acids. Germline V gene sequence: CDR1 SSHAT, CDR2 FNYEAQ (reference sequence). The CDR3 region is CASSLNEGTGELFF. The whole variable domain, remainder taken from reference TRBV7-7 and TRBJ2-2, is GAGVSQSPRYKVTKRGQDVTLRCDPISSHATLYWYQQALGQGPEFLTYFNYEAQPDKSGLPSDRFSAERPEGSISTLTIQRTEQRDSAMYRCASSLNEGTGELFFGEGSRLTVL.

The J gene is TRBJ1-5, the V gene TRBV9; there is no DNA to check the TCRdb D call of TRBD1. Germline loops: CDR1 SGDLS, CDR2 YYNGEE. CDR3 length equals 17 residues. The CDR3 protein is CASSVDPLDRGLQPQHF.

The CDR3 loop reads CASSQAGVVDTQYF. This chain uses TRBV12-3 or TRBV12-4 with TRBJ2-3. The CDR3 sequence is 14 residues long.

This rearrangement joins TRBV4-3 to TRBJ2-4; TCRdb selects TRBD2, and the lack of DNA leaves this call unchecked. CDR3 length: 15 residues. CDR1 is LGHNA, CDR2 YSLEER, per germline. The CDR3 loop is CASSQDYPTSGIQYF.

V is TRBV20-1 and J is TRBJ2-1; the D call from TCRdb, TRBD2, cannot be confirmed without DNA. CDR3 length equals 17 residues. Germline CDR1 DFQATT, CDR2 SNEGSKA (reference sequence). The CDR3 reads CSAPTLPAGSSYNEQFF.

The chain has TRBV29-1 and TRBJ1-2; with no DNA, the TCRdb D assignment of TRBD1 cannot be verified. This CDR3 contains 11 residues. Germline loops: CDR1 SQVTM, CDR2 ANQGSEA. CDR3 sequence reads: CSADRDYGYTF.

This chain connects TRBV11-2 to TRBJ2-3; TCRdb indicates TRBD1, and absent DNA this call remains unverified. Germline lookup yields CDR1 SGHAT and CDR2 FQNNGV. The CDR3 covers 17 residues. The CDR3: CASSEDLLGVGTDTQYF.

CDR3 sequence reads: CASSQSRGAWETQYF. J is TRBJ2-5 and V is TRBV14; with no DNA, the TCRdb D assignment of TRBD2 cannot be verified. The CDR3 runs 15 residues. Germline CDR1 and CDR2: SGHDN and FVKESK.

The genes are TRBV14 and TRBJ1-2; TCRdb selects TRBD1, and the lack of DNA leaves this call unchecked. The CDR3 sequence is 16 residues long. Germline CDR1 reads SGHDN; CDR2 reads FVKESK. CDR3 residues: CASSQAWLGQEDGYTF.

V gene TRBV3-1 combines with J gene TRBJ2-5. This CDR3 is 12 amino acids long. Germline CDR1 LGHDT, CDR2 YNNKEL (reference sequence). The CDR3 here is CASSRLFETQYF.

The chain couples TRBV29-1 to TRBJ2-7; with no DNA, the TCRdb D assignment of TRBD1 cannot be verified. The CDR3 extends over 12 amino acids. Germline CDR1 is SQVTM and CDR2 is ANQGSEA. The CDR3 here is CSATGSAYEQYF.

This rearrangement joins TRBV29-1 to TRBJ2-2; TCRdb calls TRBD1, which cannot be checked without DNA. CDR3 length equals 13 residues. CDR1 is SQVTM, CDR2 ANQGSEA, per germline. The chain's CDR3 is CSVATGHTGELFF.

The rearrangement uses TRBV7-9 and TRBJ1-1; TCRdb's D call, TRBD1, is unchecked because there is no DNA. The CDR3 loop spans 17 amino acids. Germline V gene lookup returns CDR1 SEHNR and CDR2 FQNEAQ (reference sequence). CDR3 in amino acids: CDSSQRTGGAMNTEAFF.

The rearrangement uses TRBV14 and TRBJ2-4; TCRdb selects TRBD2, and the lack of DNA leaves this call unchecked. This CDR3 region has 16 residues. Germline loops: CDR1 SGHDN, CDR2 FVKESK. This CDR3 is CASSSAGGSAKNIQYF. Together with reference TRBV14 and TRBJ2-4, the CDR3 gives the full variable domain: EAGVTQFPSHSVIEKGQTVTLRCDPISGHDNLYWYRRVMGKEIKFLLHFVKESKQDESGMPNNRFLAERTGGTYSTLKVQPAELEDSGVYFCASSSAGGSAKNIQYFGAGTRLSVL.

The chain couples TRBV29-1 to TRBJ2-1. In germline, CDR1 is SQVTM, CDR2 ANQGSEA. CDR3 length: 11 residues. CDR3 sequence: CSGEDSDEQFF.

V gene TRBV5-1 combines with J gene TRBJ2-3; TCRdb names TRBD2, which stays unverified in the absence of DNA. The CDR3 is made up of 15 amino acids. The germline V gene has CDR1 SGHRS and CDR2 YFSETQ. CDR3 loop: CASSLASGLTDTQYF.

The chain's CDR3 is CSVAGLAGESSYNEQFF. This chain connects TRBV29-1 to TRBJ2-1; TCRdb outputs TRBD2, but without DNA this stays unchecked. Germline lookup yields CDR1 SQVTM and CDR2 ANQGSEA. This CDR3 spans 17 amino acids.

V is TRBV24-1 and J is TRBJ2-3; the D gene TCRdb calls, TRBD1, cannot be checked with no DNA. The CDR3 covers 18 residues. The germline gives CDR1 KGHDR, CDR2 SFDVKD. CDR3 sequence: CATSDLRLDREKADTQYF.

The rearrangement links TRBV28 to TRBJ2-7; the D call of TRBD1 rests on TCRdb alone, since no DNA is present to check it. Germline V gene data show CDR1 as MDHEN and CDR2 as SYDVKM. The CDR3 sequence is 17 residues long. The CDR3 loop is CASSFRDRGQLPLEQYF.

Here the CDR3 reads CASSSRQGRVNEQFF. The chain couples TRBV12-3 or TRBV12-4 to TRBJ2-1; checking the TCRdb D call of TRBD1 is not possible without DNA. This CDR3 region has 15 residues.

The chain couples TRBV11-1 to TRBJ2-1. CDR1 is SGHAT, CDR2 FQDESV, per germline (reference sequence). There are 13 residues in the CDR3. The CDR3 reads CASSHLGSDEQFF. Full variable domain (remainder filled in from reference TRBV11-1 and TRBJ2-1): EAEVAQSPRYKITEKSQAVAFWCDPISGHATLYWYRQILGQGPELLVQFQDESVVDDSQLPKDRFSAERLKGVDSTLKIQPAELGDSAMYLCASSHLGSDEQFFGPGTRLTVL.

The chain employs TRBV7-9 and TRBJ1-1. The CDR3 is 11 residues long. The V gene's germline CDR1 is SEHNR and CDR2 FQNEAQ (reference sequence). The CDR3 reads CASRQNTEAFF.

The chain has TRBV7-2 and TRBJ2-5; the TRBD1 assignment by TCRdb is unverifiable without DNA. CDR1 is SGHTA and CDR2 is FQGNSA in the germline V gene. The CDR3 contains 16 residues. The CDR3 spells CATSRGRERYQETQYF.

The chain joins TRBV28 to TRBJ2-4; checking the TCRdb D call of TRBD2 is not possible without DNA. The CDR3 has 16 amino acids. Per germline, CDR1 MDHEN and CDR2 SYDVKM. CDR3 residues: CASSLFGEGRGNIQYF. The whole variable domain, remainder taken from reference TRBV28 and TRBJ2-4, is DVKVTQSSRYLVKRTGEKVFLECVQDMDHENMFWYRQDPGLGLRLIYFSYDVKMKEKGDIPEGYSVSREKKERFSLILESASTNQTSMYLCASSLFGEGRGNIQYFGAGTRLSVL.